This T cell receptor (beta chain) was captured in a study of radiation and T cells in renal cell carcinoma. Study-wide points: From baseline, blood top tumor clonotypes peaked at 2 weeks post-radiation.

A note on this clone: What it binds is not known.

This CDR3 contains 15 residues. The germline V gene encodes CDR1 LGHNA and CDR2 YSLEER. With V trimmed by 7 bases and J by 2 bases, 10 bases remained unmatched. As for time point: baseline pretreatment blood. Sample treatment: 15 Gy SBRT to primary tumor, nephrectomy 4 weeks later. Serial blood draws occurred at baseline and 2 and 4 weeks post-SBRT. The tumor was a clear cell renal cell carcinoma. Profiling relied on immunoSEQ multiplex PCR, and the TCRdb table lists in-frame clones only, not all of them. The sample holds approximately 150,000 clones; 88% are singletons and the top ten take around 4.1%.

The receptor was isolated from a woman aged 70-85 years with renal cell carcinoma. The sample consisted of blood, taken from a patient whose treatment included radiotherapy and nephrectomy. The chain uses TRBV4-3 and TRBJ1-1; 7 nucleotides agree with TRBD1. CDR3 nucleotide sequence: TGCGCCAGCAAGACCTTGGGACAGATAAACACTGAAGCTTTCTTT. Translated, it gives CASKTLGQINTEAFF.